These 23 T cell receptor beta chains share one sample of origin, sequenced in a study of regulatory T cells. Study-wide points: In CD3G-deficient patients, conventional CD4+ T cells were enriched for hydrophobic CDR3 residues at positions 6 and 7.

Their recognized antigens are unknown. Primers: 52 TRBV forward and 13 TRBJ reverse. Using immunoSEQ multiplex PCR, the repertoire was profiled, and TCRdb retains in-frame clones only, with some absent. The sample contains 32,000 or so clones, 85% to 95% of which appear only once. The sequencing input was conventional CD4+ T cells sorted from blood. These receptors came from a person in their late teens or twenties with CD3G deficiency.

The gene calls are TRBV19 and TRBJ2-5; TRBD1 agrees at 10 bases. CDR3 length: 13 amino acids. From germline, CDR1 is LNHDA and CDR2 SQIVND (reference sequence). V shed 5 bases and J 7 bases; nucleotides not matched to a gene: 4. The CDR3 DNA follows: TGTGCCAGTAGTGCGGACAGGGGGGCGACCCAGTACTTC. This gives the protein CASSADRGATQYF.

The chain is built from TRBV6-1 and TRBJ1-2; 8 bases line up with TRBD1. CDR1 is MNHNS, CDR2 SASEGT, per germline. This CDR3 spans 14 amino acids. V shed 6 bases and J 0 bases; nucleotides not matched to a gene: 3. CDR3 nucleotides: TGTGCCAGCAGCCCGGGACAGGCTAACTATGGCTACACCTTC. Encoded protein: CASSPGQANYGYTF.

The chain uses TRBV28 and TRBJ2-1, with D unclear. Germline-derived CDR1 and CDR2 are MDHEN and SYDVKM. Trimming cost V 2 bases and J 6 bases, with 8 bases left between them. CDR3 length equals 13 residues. The CDR3 sequence is CASSLAYGNEQFF. The CDR3 nucleotides are TGTGCCAGCAGTTTAGCCTACGGCAATGAGCAGTTCTTC.

This chain connects TRBV6-1 to TRBJ1-5; 9 bases align to TRBD1. Trimming cost V 1 base and J 2 bases; bases outside gene matches: 3. The CDR3 is 16 residues long. CDR1 is MNHNS, CDR2 SASEGT, per germline. The CDR3 nucleotides are TGTGCCAGCAGTGAAGGGGACAGGGTAGGCAATCAGCCCCAGCATTTT. Its protein product is CASSEGDRVGNQPQHF.

The chain carries TRBV11-2 and TRBJ2-1; 8 nucleotides align to TRBD2. V trimming: 1 base; J trimming: 2 bases; junction bases outside the gene matches: 1. Germline V gene sequence: CDR1 SGHAT, CDR2 FQNNGV. There are 15 residues in the CDR3. The CDR3 loop reads CASSLAGGPYNEQFF. The CDR3 nucleotides are TGTGCCAGCAGCTTAGCGGGAGGGCCCTACAATGAGCAGTTCTTC. Complete variable domain (other parts from reference TRBV11-2 and TRBJ2-1): EAGVAQSPRYKIIEKRQSVAFWCNPISGHATLYWYQQILGQGPKLLIQFQNNGVVDDSQLPKDRFSAERLKGVDSTLKIQPAKLEDSAVYLCASSLAGGPYNEQFFGPGTRLTVL.

This chain links TRBV9 with TRBJ1-6; TRBD1 is a possible D gene (5 bases). The CDR3 is made up of 15 amino acids. CDR1 SGDLS and CDR2 YYNGEE come from the germline V gene. V shed 0 bases and J shed 7 bases, with 11 bases lying between them. The CDR3, as DNA: TGTGCCAGCAGCGTAGGGGGACTGAGAAATTCACCCCTCCACTTT. It codes for CASSVGGLRNSPLHF.

The CDR3 nucleotides read TGCGCCAGCGGGATCGGAGGCTCCTACAATGAGCAGTTCTTC. This gives the protein CASGIGGSYNEQFF. The chain is built from TRBV5-1 and TRBJ2-1; D is perhaps TRBD2 (5 bases). The length of the CDR3 is 14 residues. Germline values: CDR1 SGHRS, CDR2 YFSETQ. V dropped 7 bases and J dropped 0 bases, with 11 bases sitting between them.

V usage is TRBV18 and J usage is TRBJ2-1, with D unclear. Per germline, CDR1 KGHSH and CDR2 LQKENI. The CDR3 consists of 13 residues. Trimming took 2 bases from V and 7 from J, leaving 9 bases between them. The CDR3 protein is CASSPGGLNEQFF. Here the CDR3 DNA reads TGTGCCAGCTCACCAGGTGGATTAAATGAGCAGTTCTTC.

The chain links TRBV28 to TRBJ2-7; no clear D gene. Deletions cut 5 bases from V and 1 base from J, with 15 bases between. CDR1 is MDHEN and CDR2 is SYDVKM in the germline V gene. The CDR3 is 15 amino acids. Here the CDR3 DNA reads TGTGCCAGCAGTCCCGGAAAGGGTCGGTCCTACGAGCAGTACTTC. Translating it yields CASSPGKGRSYEQYF.

The genes are TRBV11-2 and TRBJ2-4; 8 nucleotides agree with TRBD2. The V gene end was trimmed by 1 base and the J gene end by 3 bases; junction bases not matched to a gene: 11. The CDR3 is 18 amino acids. Germline CDR1 and CDR2: SGHAT and FQNNGV. CDR3 in amino acids: CASSLGYPFGGGKNIQYF. The CDR3 DNA reads as TGTGCCAGCAGCTTAGGATACCCCTTCGGGGGGGGCAAAAACATTCAGTACTTC. The full variable domain, in which reference TRBV11-2 and TRBJ2-4 provide the parts outside the CDR3, is EAGVAQSPRYKIIEKRQSVAFWCNPISGHATLYWYQQILGQGPKLLIQFQNNGVVDDSQLPKDRFSAERLKGVDSTLKIQPAKLEDSAVYLCASSLGYPFGGGKNIQYFGAGTRLSVL.

The chain joins TRBV7-9 to TRBJ2-3; TRBD1 matches at 9 bases. V was pared by 5 bases and J by 5 bases, with 8 bases of the junction left unmatched. There are 15 residues in the CDR3. Germline V gives CDR1 SEHNR, CDR2 FQNEAQ (reference sequence). The DNA of the CDR3 is TGTGCCAGCAGCCCGGGACAGGGACGGGGAGATACGCAGTATTTT. Translated, it gives CASSPGQGRGDTQYF.

The chain employs TRBV11-2 and TRBJ1-1; TRBD1 matches 7 bases. The trim removed 2 bases at V and 5 bases at J, leaving 5 bases unmatched. Germline V gives CDR1 SGHAT, CDR2 FQNNGV. There are 14 residues in the CDR3. The CDR3 DNA reads as TGTGCCAGCAGCTTACAAACAGGGGTTACTGAAGCTTTCTTT. This encodes CASSLQTGVTEAFF.

CDR3 sequence (DNA): TGTGCCAGCTCACGACAGGGGGGGACTGAAGCTTTCTTT. Translated, it gives CASSRQGGTEAFF. The V call is TRBV18, the J call TRBJ1-1, with 9 bases aligning to TRBD1. V lost 4 bases, J lost 5 bases, and 2 bases stayed unmatched. Germline CDR1 reads KGHSH; CDR2 reads LQKENI. The CDR3 length is 13 residues.

The chain couples TRBV7-2 to TRBJ1-5, with D possibly TRBD1 on 5 matching bases. The CDR3 extends over 16 amino acids. Trimming removed 1 base from V and 5 bases from J, with 15 bases in between. CDR1 and CDR2 (germline): SGHTA, FQGNSA. DNA for the CDR3: TGTGCCAGCAGCTTAGTGGGGGGGACTCTACATCAGCCCCAGCATTTT. It is translated as CASSLVGGTLHQPQHF.

The rearrangement joins TRBV6-1 to TRBJ2-5; 8 bases map to TRBD2. J was trimmed by 1 base and V by 3 bases; bases with no gene match: 4. Germline lookup yields CDR1 MNHNS and CDR2 SASEGT. The CDR3 runs 15 residues. The CDR3 reads CASSDLAGLQETQYF. In DNA form, the CDR3 reads TGTGCCAGCAGTGATTTAGCGGGGCTCCAAGAGACCCAGTACTTC.

The rearrangement joins TRBV19 to TRBJ2-1; perhaps TRBD1 as D (6 bases). Germline loops: CDR1 LNHDA, CDR2 SQIVND (reference sequence). CDR3 length equals 13 residues. V lost 6 bases to trimming and J lost 6 bases, with 12 bases between them. The DNA of the CDR3 is TGTGCCAGTAGCGGTCCCAGGGGCAATGAGCAGTTCTTC. This sequence encodes CASSGPRGNEQFF.

The chain carries TRBV11-2 and TRBJ2-3; perhaps TRBD2 as D (5 bases). Trimming took off 0 bases at V and 5 bases at J, with 12 bases between the two ends. This CDR3 region has 15 residues. Germline CDR1 SGHAT, CDR2 FQNNGV. CDR3 in amino acids: CASSLDQLAGDTQYF. CDR3 bases: TGTGCCAGCAGCTTAGATCAATTGGCGGGAGATACGCAGTATTTT. The whole variable domain, filled in from reference TRBV11-2 and TRBJ2-3, reads EAGVAQSPRYKIIEKRQSVAFWCNPISGHATLYWYQQILGQGPKLLIQFQNNGVVDDSQLPKDRFSAERLKGVDSTLKIQPAKLEDSAVYLCASSLDQLAGDTQYFGPGTRLTVL.

The chain links TRBV28 to TRBJ2-2, with 7 bases identical to TRBD2. CDR3 length equals 14 residues. V was pared by 8 bases and J by 6 bases, with 9 bases of the junction left unmatched. Germline V gene data show CDR1 as MDHEN and CDR2 as SYDVKM. The CDR3 nucleotides read TGTGCCAGCGGAGGCCTAGCGGTAGCCGGGGAGCTGTTTTTT. Translated, it gives CASGGLAVAGELFF.

This rearrangement joins TRBV6-1 to TRBJ2-3, with 7 bases identical to TRBD1. Germline-derived CDR1 and CDR2 are MNHNS and SASEGT. This CDR3 is 15 amino acids long. After removal of 5 bases from V and 2 bases from J, the junction contained 7 bases not matched to a gene. As DNA, the CDR3 is TGTGCCAGCAGTCGGGACAGAATTTCCACAGATACGCAGTATTTT. It translates to CASSRDRISTDTQYF.

The chain links TRBV6-1 to TRBJ2-2; D gene uncertain. Germline V gene lookup returns CDR1 MNHNS and CDR2 SASEGT. This CDR3 has 14 residues. V dropped 1 base and J dropped 1 base, with 4 bases sitting between them. The CDR3 is CASSEGRNTGELFF. The CDR3 DNA sequence: TGTGCCAGCAGTGAAGGCAGGAACACCGGGGAGCTGTTTTTT.

This clone was found once. The chain recombines TRBV5-1 with TRBJ2-1; 11 nucleotides line up with TRBD2. The length of the CDR3 is 15 residues. V lost 4 bases, J lost 2 bases, and 2 bases stayed unmatched. Germline V gene lookup returns CDR1 SGHRS and CDR2 YFSETQ. CDR3 sequence (DNA): TGCGCCAGCAGCCCGACTAGCGGGACCTACAATGAGCAGTTCTTC. Its protein product is CASSPTSGTYNEQFF.

The gene calls are TRBV19 and TRBJ1-1; D unclear. CDR3 size: 13 residues. V was cut by 0 bases and J by 5 bases, with 7 bases left in between. CDR1 and CDR2 (germline): LNHDA, SQIVND (reference sequence). The CDR3 spells CASSIDRRTEAFF. In DNA form, the CDR3 reads TGTGCCAGTAGTATAGATCGGAGGACTGAAGCTTTCTTT.

The rearrangement links TRBV19 to TRBJ2-2; D uncertain. The CDR3 length is 15 residues. The germline V gene has CDR1 LNHDA and CDR2 SQIVND (reference sequence). V shed 5 bases and J shed 3 bases, with 13 bases lying between them. The CDR3 loop is CASSGRHTYTGELFF. In DNA, the CDR3 is TGTGCCAGTAGTGGTAGGCATACTTACACCGGGGAGCTGTTTTTT.